This T cell receptor beta chain was observed in a study of blood T cell repertoires in COVID-19. Using immunoSEQ multiplex PCR, the repertoire was profiled, and TCRdb retains in-frame clones only, with some absent. The sample holds 63,000 or so clones, nearly 85% seen once. Germline CDR1 SGHTA, CDR2 FQGNSA. V trimming: 3 bases; J trimming: 5 bases; junction bases outside the gene matches: 7. The CDR3 is 15 residues long. The V and J genes are TRBV7-2 and TRBJ2-5, with 9 bases lining up with TRBD2. The clonotype comes from a human donor in a cohort sampled during active COVID-19. Sequencing was done on a sample of peripheral blood. In DNA, the CDR3 is TGTGCCAGCAGCTTCCGGACTAGCGAATCCGAGACCCAGTACTTC. It is translated as CASSFRTSESETQYF.